The 32 T cell receptor beta chains given below trace back to one sample, sequenced in a study of blood T cell repertoires in COVID-19. Profiling relied on immunoSEQ multiplex PCR, and the TCRdb table lists in-frame clones only, not all of them. This table has over 120,000 clones, 75% to 90% appearing once. Sequencing used peripheral blood. All receptors derive from a human donor in a cohort sampled during active COVID-19.

A few counts support this clone. The V and J genes are TRBV2 and TRBJ2-5; D not resolved. Between the trimmed V and J ends, which lost 4 bases and 1 base, there was a span of 13 bases. Germline values: CDR1 SNHLY, CDR2 FYNNEI. The CDR3 is made up of 15 amino acids. Here the CDR3 reads CASSGKLGSQETQYF. CDR3 coding DNA: TGTGCCAGCAGTGGAAAGCTGGGCAGCCAAGAGACCCAGTACTTC.

This sequence joins TRBV13 and TRBJ1-1; a possible D gene is TRBD1 (6 bases). In germline, CDR1 is PRHDT, CDR2 FYEKMQ (reference sequence). The ends were cut back, 6 bases at V and 0 bases at J, with 17 bases in the middle. The CDR3 is 16 amino acids. CDR3 coding DNA: TGTGCCAGCAGACCATCGCAGGGGCTATTGAACACTGAAGCTTTCTTT. It is translated as CASRPSQGLLNTEAFF.

The gene calls are TRBV5-1 and TRBJ1-6; 8 bases line up with TRBD1. With 0 bases clipped from V and 8 bases from J, the junction kept 4 bases outside the gene matches. CDR3 length: 15 amino acids. The germline V gene encodes CDR1 SGHRS and CDR2 YFSETQ. CDR3 amino acids: CASSLEQGGHSPLHF. The DNA of the CDR3 is TGCGCCAGCAGCTTGGAACAGGGGGGGCATTCACCCCTCCACTTT.

The chain links TRBV6-5 to TRBJ1-5; TRBD1 aligns across 9 bases. The CDR3 loop spans 15 amino acids. V lost 6 bases to trimming and J lost 3 bases; unmatched junction nucleotides: 6. In germline, CDR1 is MNHEY, CDR2 SVGAGI. The CDR3 DNA follows: TGTGCCAGCAGGCGTGGACAGGGGTACAATCAGCCCCAGCATTTT. Residues: CASRRGQGYNQPQHF.

V and J are TRBV30 and TRBJ1-6; 7 bases line up with TRBD1. Unmatched junction bases numbered 9, after V lost 1 base and J lost 15 bases. The CDR3 runs to 13 residues. Germline V gene data show CDR1 as GTSNPN and CDR2 as SVGIG (reference sequence). The CDR3, as DNA: TGTGCCTGGAGTGCCATAACAGGGGACCACCTCCACTTT. Its translation: CAWSAITGDHLHF. The variable domain in full, with the rest retrieved from reference TRBV30 and TRBJ1-6, is SQTIHQWPATLVQPVGSPLSLECTVEGTSNPNLYWYRQAAGRGLQLLFYSVGIGQISSEVPQNLSASRPQDRQFILSSKKLLLSDSGFYLCAWSAITGDHLHFGNGTRLTVT.

The CDR3: CASSNGQFSGANVLTF. CDR3 DNA sequence: TGTGCCAGTAGTAACGGACAGTTCTCTGGGGCCAACGTCCTGACTTTC. The chain recombines TRBV19 with TRBJ2-6, with D perhaps TRBD1 (6 bases). The CDR3 loop spans 16 amino acids. Trimming pared 4 bases from V and 0 bases from J, leaving 10 bases between. The germline V gene has CDR1 LNHDA and CDR2 SQIVND (reference sequence).

The J gene is TRBJ1-2, the V gene TRBV19; D gene ambiguous. Germline CDR1 reads LNHDA; CDR2 reads SQIVND (reference sequence). V was trimmed by 3 bases and J by 5 bases, leaving 4 bases between them. The CDR3 is made up of 11 amino acids. As DNA, the CDR3 is TGTGCCAGTAGTATCGGTTATGGCTACACCTTC. It codes for CASSIGYGYTF.

This sequence joins TRBV28 and TRBJ1-1; TRBD1 might be the D (5 bases). CDR3 length equals 19 residues. The V gene lost 3 bases and the J gene lost 0 bases, with 23 bases spanning the gap. CDR1 is MDHEN, CDR2 SYDVKM, per germline. CDR3 residues: CASSFIGLGRGGMNTEAFF. In DNA form, the CDR3 reads TGTGCCAGCAGTTTTATCGGGTTGGGGAGGGGTGGTATGAACACTGAAGCTTTCTTT. The complete variable domain, with remaining parts taken from reference TRBV28 and TRBJ1-1, reads DVKVTQSSRYLVKRTGEKVFLECVQDMDHENMFWYRQDPGLGLRLIYFSYDVKMKEKGDIPEGYSVSREKKERFSLILESASTNQTSMYLCASSFIGLGRGGMNTEAFFGQGTRLTVV.

This chain links TRBV6-5 with TRBJ1-4; D perhaps matches TRBD1 (5 bases). With 0 bases removed from V and 8 bases from J, the gap between germline ends came to 16 bases. This CDR3 spans 16 amino acids. Germline V gives CDR1 MNHEY, CDR2 SVGAGI. The CDR3 is CASSYSPGGVGEKLFF. The CDR3 coding sequence is TGTGCCAGCAGTTACTCCCCCGGGGGGGTCGGGGAAAAACTGTTTTTT.

The chain carries TRBV7-9 and TRBJ1-1, with D possibly being TRBD1 (6 bases). CDR3 length equals 16 residues. The germline gives CDR1 SEHNR, CDR2 FQNEAQ (reference sequence). Trimming removed 5 bases at V and 0 bases at J, with 16 bases between. The CDR3 loop reads CASSPRGGYMNTEAFF. CDR3 coding DNA: TGTGCCAGCAGCCCCAGGGGTGGGTACATGAACACTGAAGCTTTCTTT. The full variable domain, rest sourced from reference TRBV7-9 and TRBJ1-1, is DTGVSQNPRHKITKRGQNVTFRCDPISEHNRLYWYRQTLGQGPEFLTYFQNEAQLEKSRLLSDRFSAERPKGSFSTLEIQRTEQGDSAMYLCASSPRGGYMNTEAFFGQGTRLTVV.

V gene TRBV5-1 combines with J gene TRBJ2-3; 10 nucleotides match TRBD2. With V trimmed by 0 bases and J by 6 bases, 10 bases remained unmatched. Germline-derived CDR1 and CDR2 are SGHRS and YFSETQ. The CDR3 sequence is 17 residues long. The CDR3 is CASSLDPSGGGGDTQYF. Written as DNA, the CDR3 is TGCGCCAGCAGCTTGGACCCTAGCGGGGGCGGCGGCGATACGCAGTATTTT.

The chain combines TRBV29-1 with TRBJ1-2; D is uncertain. The CDR3 loop spans 14 amino acids. Per the germline V gene, CDR1 is SQVTM and CDR2 is ANQGSEA. Trimming shortened V by 3 bases and J by 0 bases, and 11 bases separated the two germline ends. CDR3 amino acids: CSVDEGSPNYGYTF. The CDR3 nucleotides read TGCAGCGTTGATGAGGGATCCCCTAACTATGGCTACACCTTC.

J is TRBJ2-1 and V is TRBV7-9; D is unresolved. Germline CDR1 is SEHNR and CDR2 is FQNEAQ (reference sequence). This CDR3 spans 15 amino acids. V was pared by 5 bases and J by 0 bases, with 11 bases between. The CDR3 region is CASSSAKSSYNEQFF. CDR3 coding DNA: TGTGCCAGCAGCAGCGCTAAGAGCTCCTACAATGAGCAGTTCTTC.

The chain recombines TRBV29-1 with TRBJ1-2, with unresolved D. The CDR3 has 13 amino acids. Germline assignment: CDR1 SQVTM and CDR2 ANQGSEA. The V and J ends lost 0 bases and 6 bases respectively, with 11 bases between them. The CDR3 protein is CSVEDNGGNGYTF. The CDR3 DNA reads TGCAGCGTTGAAGATAACGGAGGGAATGGCTACACCTTC. The full variable domain, in which reference TRBV29-1 and TRBJ1-2 provide the parts outside the CDR3, is SAVISQKPSRDICQRGTSLTIQCQVDSQVTMMFWYRQQPGQSLTLIATANQGSEATYESGFVIDKFPISRPNLTFSTLTVSNMSPEDSSIYLCSVEDNGGNGYTFGSGTRLTVV.

This sequence joins TRBV19 and TRBJ2-2; possibly TRBD1 for D (5 bases). V shed 5 bases and J shed 5 bases, with 12 bases lying between them. Germline lookup yields CDR1 LNHDA and CDR2 SQIVND (reference sequence). The CDR3 has 14 residues. The CDR3 sequence is CASSPVGVTGELFF. CDR3 nucleotides: TGTGCCAGTAGTCCCGTAGGGGTGACCGGGGAGCTGTTTTTT.

The chain has TRBV6-1 and TRBJ1-6; D is ambiguous. Per germline, CDR1 MNHNS and CDR2 SASEGT. CDR3 size: 14 residues. Deletions cut 1 base from V and 14 bases from J, with 15 bases between. CDR3 sequence reads: CASSEDDIGGSLHF. The DNA for the CDR3 is TGTGCCAGCAGTGAAGATGATATTGGCGGGTCCCTCCACTTT.

This chain connects TRBV27 to TRBJ1-6; no reliable D call. The V gene lost 5 bases and the J gene lost 4 bases, with 18 bases spanning the gap. Germline CDR1 MNHEY, CDR2 SMNVEV (reference sequence). CDR3 length equals 17 residues. The CDR3 nucleotides are TGTGCCAGCAGTCCCGGACCCCCGGAGGAATATAATTCACCCCTCCACTTT. Its protein product is CASSPGPPEEYNSPLHF.

The rearrangement links TRBV5-1 to TRBJ2-7, with 10 bases identical to TRBD2. This CDR3 has 16 amino acids. The V and J ends lost 3 bases and 2 bases, in that order; junction bases with no gene match: 8. Germline V gene data show CDR1 as SGHRS and CDR2 as YFSETQ. In DNA, the CDR3 is TGCGCCAGCAGCTCGAACGTAGCGGGGGGTGCCTACGAGCAGTACTTC. As protein: CASSSNVAGGAYEQYF.

The V call is TRBV14, the J call TRBJ1-5, with a weak D call TRBD1 (5 bases). Germline V lookup: CDR1 SGHDN, CDR2 FVKESK. Between the trimmed V and J ends, which lost 5 bases and 7 bases, there was a span of 18 bases. The CDR3 sequence is 15 residues long. The CDR3 DNA sequence: TGTGCCAGCAGCTACTGCCTTGGGGGGGTCCAGCCCCAGCATTTT. Its protein product is CASSYCLGGVQPQHF.

The genes are TRBV29-1 and TRBJ2-1; TRBD2 agrees at 10 bases. This CDR3 is built from 14 residues. V was pared by 3 bases and J by 10 bases, with 9 bases of the junction left unmatched. CDR1 and CDR2 from the germline V gene are SQVTM and ANQGSEA. Here the CDR3 reads CSVDLAGAIGEQFF. For the CDR3, the DNA is TGCAGCGTTGATCTAGCGGGAGCAATAGGGGAGCAGTTCTTC.

The chain links TRBV3-1 (or the pseudogene TRBV3-2) to TRBJ2-7; 7 nucleotides line up with TRBD2. This CDR3 has 14 amino acids. With 4 bases clipped from V and 4 bases from J, the junction kept 7 bases outside the gene matches. CDR1 and CDR2 (germline): LGHDT, YNNKEL (reference sequence). The CDR3 DNA is TGTGCCAGCAGCCTCAGCGGGGACGGGTACGAGCAGTACTTC. Protein sequence: CASSLSGDGYEQYF.

The chain has TRBV6-6 and TRBJ1-2; TRBD1 matches at 7 bases. V lost 7 bases, J lost 0 bases, and 11 bases stayed unmatched. The CDR3 contains 16 residues. CDR1 and CDR2 from the germline V gene are MNHNY and SVGAGI (reference sequence). CDR3 region: CASTRGAGGANYGYTF. The CDR3 DNA reads as TGTGCCAGCACTCGGGGGGCAGGGGGAGCTAACTATGGCTACACCTTC.

The chain recombines TRBV5-1 with TRBJ1-4; maybe TRBD1 (6 bases). Trimming cost V 4 bases and J 3 bases, with 13 bases left between them. Germline CDR1 SGHRS, CDR2 YFSETQ. The length of the CDR3 is 15 residues. CDR3 residues: CASSVTGTSNEKLFF. In nucleotides, the CDR3 is TGCGCCAGCAGCGTCACAGGGACCTCTAATGAAAAACTGTTTTTT.

The V gene is TRBV5-1, the J gene TRBJ1-3; possibly TRBD1 for D (6 bases). With 0 bases removed from V and 2 bases from J, the gap between germline ends came to 9 bases. The CDR3 totals 15 residues. From germline, CDR1 is SGHRS and CDR2 YFSETQ. The chain's CDR3 is CASSLAGVTGNTIYF. In nucleotides, the CDR3 is TGCGCCAGCAGCTTGGCAGGGGTTACTGGAAACACCATATATTTT.

The chain recombines TRBV12-3 or TRBV12-4 with TRBJ2-1; D gene unclear. V was trimmed by 2 bases and J by 10 bases, leaving 6 bases between them. This CDR3 is 11 amino acids long. CDR3 nucleotides: TGTGCCAGCAGTTTATTCCGGGAGCAGTTCTTC. This codes for CASSLFREQFF.

The chain employs TRBV6-4 and TRBJ2-3, with TRBD2 as a possible D gene (6 bases). V was clipped by 6 bases and J by 2 bases, with 15 bases between them. Per germline, CDR1 MRHNA and CDR2 SNTAGT. CDR3 size: 15 residues. CDR3 DNA sequence: TGTGCCAGCAGAGATCCGGGACTGACCACAGATACGCAGTATTTT. Translating gives CASRDPGLTTDTQYF.

The rearrangement uses TRBV6-5 and TRBJ1-2, with TRBD1 matching over 10 bases. After removal of 5 bases from V and 8 bases from J, the junction contained 8 bases not matched to a gene. Germline V lookup: CDR1 MNHEY, CDR2 SVGAGI. This CDR3 is 14 amino acids long. The CDR3 here is CASSHDRGLRGYTF. In DNA form, the CDR3 reads TGTGCCAGCAGTCACGACAGGGGGCTTCGCGGCTACACCTTC.

CDR3 DNA: TGTGCCAGCTCACTTGGAGAAAGCCAGCCCCAGCATTTT. Its protein product is CASSLGESQPQHF. The chain combines TRBV18 with TRBJ1-5; the D is unclear. CDR1 and CDR2 (germline): KGHSH, LQKENI. The length of the CDR3 is 13 residues. V was trimmed by 4 bases and J by 7 bases, leaving 11 bases between them. The whole variable domain, remainder taken from reference TRBV18 and TRBJ1-5, is NAGVMQNPRHLVRRRGQEARLRCSPMKGHSHVYWYRQLPEEGLKFMVYLQKENIIDESGMPKERFSAEFPKEGPSILRIQQVVRGDSAAYFCASSLGESQPQHFGDGTRLSIL.

Comment on this clone: This specimen includes other DNA sequences encoding the same CDR3. The V gene is TRBV9, the J gene TRBJ2-2; D uncertain. The CDR3 spans 12 residues. Germline V gene sequence: CDR1 SGDLS, CDR2 YYNGEE. Trimming took 0 bases from V and 8 from J, leaving 5 bases between them. The CDR3 loop reads CASSVVNGELFF. The CDR3 coding sequence is TGTGCCAGCAGCGTAGTTAATGGGGAGCTGTTTTTT.

The V and J genes are TRBV5-1 and TRBJ2-2, with 10 bases aligning to TRBD1. Germline lookup yields CDR1 SGHRS and CDR2 YFSETQ. The CDR3 sequence is 16 residues long. Trimming cost V 3 bases and J 3 bases; bases outside gene matches: 5. The CDR3 bases are TGCGCCAGCAGCTATTCCGGGACAGGGGACACCGGGGAGCTGTTTTTT. This encodes CASSYSGTGDTGELFF.

V gene TRBV4-2 combines with J gene TRBJ1-2; no definite D call. With 1 base removed from V and 3 bases from J, the gap between germline ends came to 9 bases. The CDR3 has 14 amino acids. The germline V gene encodes CDR1 LGHNA and CDR2 YNFKEQ. The CDR3 DNA sequence: TGTGCCAGCAGCCAAGGACGAGGATACTATGGCTACACCTTC. Translated: CASSQGRGYYGYTF.

The V and J genes are TRBV10-3 and TRBJ1-1, with D possibly being TRBD1 (5 bases). Trimming took off 6 bases at V and 3 bases at J, with 17 bases between the two ends. The germline gives CDR1 ENHRY, CDR2 SYGVKD. The CDR3 runs 15 residues. In DNA form, the CDR3 reads TGTGCCATCAGGGGGCATCGGTCAGGAGACACTGAAGCTTTCTTT. Translation: CAIRGHRSGDTEAFF.